The TCR beta chain under discussion was sequenced for a study of cytomegalovirus exposure and HLA in healthy donors. Study-level findings and limits: In a later analysis, most CMV-associated TCR beta chains appeared HLA-restricted. It was assumed in the presence/absence analyses that sequencing depth was roughly uniform across donors.

Note on this clone: Antigen unknown.

V shed 3 bases and J shed 1 base, with 8 bases lying between them. The CDR3 totals 14 residues. The germline V gene has CDR1 SEHNR and CDR2 FQNEAQ (reference sequence). PCR involved 60 Vbeta and 13 Jbeta primers. Assay used: immunoSEQ multiplex PCR; TCRdb lists only in-frame clones, some missing. Its listing shows more than 75,000 clones. Sequenced material: PBMCs. This TCR derives from a man in his forties or fifties in good health and CMV-seropositive. The J gene is TRBJ2-3, the V gene TRBV7-9, with TRBD2 as a possible D gene (5 bases). DNA of the CDR3: TGTGCCAGCAGCTTTAGGCGGGGCACAGATACGCAGTATTTT. As protein: CASSFRRGTDTQYF.